The 6 T cell receptor beta chains below all came from one sample that was sequenced in a study of T cell responses to AZD1222 COVID-19 vaccine. The repertoire was sequenced with immunoSEQ multiplex PCR; TCRdb's copy has only in-frame clones and lacks some. This sample has tens of thousands of clones, with approximately 90% found just once. This specimen consisted of peripheral blood, obtained on day 0 of MenACWY control vaccination. These receptors were collected from an adult in good health.

CDR3 residues: CASSQDWGMHQPQHF. The CDR3, as DNA: TGTGCCAGCAGCCAAGACTGGGGGATGCATCAGCCCCAGCATTTT. This chain uses TRBV3-1 (or the pseudogene TRBV3-2) with TRBJ1-5; maybe TRBD1 (5 bases). In germline, CDR1 is LGHDT, CDR2 YNNKEL (reference sequence). V lost 0 bases to trimming and J lost 5 bases, with 11 bases between them. The CDR3 length is 15 residues.

The J gene is TRBJ2-7, the V gene TRBV20-1, with 7 nucleotides matching TRBD2. This CDR3 is 11 amino acids long. Losses at the gene ends were 3 bases for V and 6 bases for J; bases not matched to a gene: 2. Germline-derived CDR1 and CDR2 are DFQATT and SNEGSKA (reference sequence). In DNA, the CDR3 is TGCAGTGCTAGGGGAGGGACCGAGCAGTACTTC. It is translated as CSARGGTEQYF.

This chain uses TRBV11-3 with TRBJ1-5; TRBD1 aligns across 7 bases. CDR1 is SGHNT, CDR2 YENEEA, per germline. There are 15 residues in the CDR3. V shed 3 bases and J 9 bases; nucleotides not matched to a gene: 11. The CDR3 sequence: CASSFDRELLRPQHF. The CDR3 DNA sequence: TGTGCCAGCAGCTTCGACAGGGAGTTATTGCGGCCCCAGCATTTT.

The rearrangement uses TRBV18 and TRBJ1-2; no definite D call. This CDR3 is built from 13 residues. Trimming stripped 6 bases from V and 7 bases from J, with 15 bases between. Germline lookup yields CDR1 KGHSH and CDR2 LQKENI. The CDR3 sequence: CASSRWEGSGYTF. The CDR3 DNA follows: TGTGCCAGCTCCCGATGGGAGGGCAGTGGCTACACCTTC.

The V gene is TRBV18, the J gene TRBJ2-1, with 9 bases lining up with TRBD1. Germline assignment: CDR1 KGHSH and CDR2 LQKENI. V was pared by 3 bases and J by 7 bases, with 13 bases of the junction left unmatched. CDR3 size: 17 residues. CDR3 in amino acids: CASSPKNRDREVNEQFF. The CDR3 DNA sequence: TGTGCCAGCTCACCGAAAAACCGGGACAGGGAGGTGAATGAGCAGTTCTTC.

The V and J genes are TRBV5-4 and TRBJ1-2; perhaps TRBD1 as D (5 bases). V was trimmed by 3 bases and J by 1 base, leaving 7 bases between them. This CDR3 spans 13 amino acids. Germline V gives CDR1 SGHNT, CDR2 YYREEE (reference sequence). CDR3 loop: CASSWDGNYGYTF. The CDR3 DNA reads as TGTGCCAGCAGCTGGGACGGTAACTATGGCTACACCTTC.